These 22 T cell receptor beta chains share one sample of origin, sequenced in a study of vaccination and CD4 T cells after COVID-19. Cultured CD4+ T cell DNA underwent sequencing with the Oncomine TCR Beta short-read assay. TCRdb passed the PCR reads through MiXCR, listing each CDR3 protein once. The repertoire holds approximately 14,000 distinct CDR3 sequences, with around 50% as singletons. Treatment of the sample: approximately 9-day PBMC culture with coronavirus spike peptide pools or control peptides (ViraFEST assay). Their target antigens are unknown. Specimen: CD4+ T cells from blood, cultured in vitro. The receptors were sampled from a human donor who had recovered from COVID-19.

The DNA of the CDR3 is TGTGCCAGCAGTTACATTCGGGCTAGCGGGAGTGGCGAGCAGTACTTC. Amino acid sequence: CASSYIRASGSGEQYF. This chain connects TRBV6-5 to TRBJ2-7; 10 bases line up with TRBD2. CDR1 and CDR2 (germline): MNHEY, SVGAGI. The CDR3 is 16 amino acids. J gave up 6 bases and V 2 bases, and 10 bases lay outside the gene matches.

The chain couples TRBV7-9 to TRBJ2-3; TRBD2 matches at 10 bases. With V trimmed by 5 bases and J by 5 bases, 7 bases remained unmatched. CDR3 size: 15 residues. Germline CDR1 reads SEHNR; CDR2 reads FQNEAQ (reference sequence). CDR3 nucleotides: TGTGCCAGCAGCCCACGAGCGGGAGGGGGAGATACGCAGTATTTT. This translates into CASSPRAGGGDTQYF.

The chain couples TRBV12-3 or TRBV12-4 to TRBJ2-3; D could derive from TRBD1 or TRBD2 (5 bases each). The CDR3 length is 15 residues. The V gene lost 3 bases and the J gene lost 2 bases, with 12 bases spanning the gap. The CDR3 sequence is CASSFYGGSTDTQYF. As DNA, the CDR3 is TGTGCCAGCAGTTTTTATGGGGGATCCACAGATACGCAGTATTTT.

J is TRBJ1-1 and V is TRBV5-1; D is uncertain. Germline loops: CDR1 SGHRS, CDR2 YFSETQ. The CDR3 contains 12 residues. Trimming took off 6 bases at V and 5 bases at J, with 11 bases between the two ends. CDR3 in amino acids: CASNAGSTEAFF. In DNA, the CDR3 is TGCGCCAGCAACGCGGGGTCAACTGAAGCTTTCTTT.

V is TRBV19 and J is TRBJ1-2; D may be TRBD1 (5 bases). Germline CDR1 LNHDA, CDR2 SQIVND (reference sequence). This CDR3 comprises 13 residues. The V end was cut by 0 bases, the J end by 6 bases, with 8 bases between. The CDR3 loop is CASSIDRGDGYTF. CDR3 DNA: TGTGCCAGTAGTATAGATCGGGGGGATGGCTACACCTTC.

As for this clonotype: Mismatch with germline at one junction end may stem from a read error. The rearrangement links TRBV12-3 or TRBV12-4 to TRBJ2-4; TRBD2 matches 11 bases. There are 12 residues in the CDR3. The CDR3 loop reads CASSLLAGAPIF. The CDR3 coding sequence is TGTGCCAGCAGTCTACTAGCGGGAGCACCAATTTTC.

This chain uses TRBV11-3 with TRBJ1-3; D is unresolved. Per germline, CDR1 SGHNT and CDR2 YENEEA. The CDR3 sequence is 16 residues long. V gave up 5 bases and J gave up 3 bases, with 17 bases separating them. The CDR3 coding sequence is TGTGCCAGCAGCACACTCCCAAGGGCGGGTGGAAACACCATATATTTT. Protein sequence: CASSTLPRAGGNTIYF.

The chain is built from TRBV7-3 and TRBJ2-1; D unclear. This CDR3 is built from 13 residues. Germline V gene data show CDR1 as SGHTA and CDR2 as FQGTGA. Trimming removed 2 bases from V and 7 bases from J, with 9 bases in between. CDR3 amino acids: CASSLAPENEQFF. Written as DNA, the CDR3 is TGTGCCAGCAGCTTAGCCCCCGAAAATGAGCAGTTCTTC.

For the CDR3, the DNA is TGTGCCAGCAGGCGGATGTACAGGGTTTTAGACACTTCACCCCTCCACTTT. This translates into CASRRMYRVLDTSPLHF. The chain joins TRBV27 to TRBJ1-6; the D gene is possibly TRBD1 (6 bases). V was trimmed by 6 bases and J by 9 bases, leaving 24 bases between them. From germline, CDR1 is MNHEY and CDR2 SMNVEV (reference sequence). The CDR3 length is 17 residues.

This chain uses TRBV19 with TRBJ2-3, with 7 bases matching TRBD1. The CDR3 totals 14 residues. V dropped 7 bases and J dropped 4; count of bases not matched to a gene: 8. Germline lookup yields CDR1 LNHDA and CDR2 SQIVND (reference sequence). The CDR3 nucleotides are TGTGCCAGTAAATCTTACAGGGGATCAGATACGCAGTATTTT. Translation: CASKSYRGSDTQYF.

The CDR3, as DNA: TGTGCCAGCAGTATCCCTGGGGCCAACGTCCTGACTTTC. It specifies CASSIPGANVLTF. The V call is TRBV27, the J call TRBJ2-6; D gene uncertain. Trimming took 5 bases from V and 2 from J, leaving 4 bases between them. This CDR3 spans 13 amino acids. The germline V gene has CDR1 MNHEY and CDR2 SMNVEV (reference sequence).

CDR3 loop: CASSLRANNEQFF. CDR3 coding DNA: TGTGCCAGCAGCTTGAGAGCGAACAATGAGCAGTTCTTC. The chain is built from TRBV5-4 and TRBJ2-1; the D is unclear. Germline V gene lookup returns CDR1 SGHNT and CDR2 YYREEE (reference sequence). Trimming shortened V by 1 base and J by 5 bases, and 7 bases separated the two germline ends. This CDR3 spans 13 amino acids.

This CDR3 is CASSFPAQETQYF. For the CDR3, the DNA is TGTGCCAGCAGTTTTCCTGCCCAAGAGACCCAGTACTTC. The rearrangement joins TRBV28 to TRBJ2-5; D is unresolved. This CDR3 has 13 residues. The germline gives CDR1 MDHEN, CDR2 SYDVKM. Trimming took off 3 bases at V and 1 base at J, with 6 bases between the two ends.

The sample holds one count of this clonotype. The chain has TRBV2 and TRBJ2-5; 8 nucleotides line up with TRBD1. With V trimmed by 7 bases and J by 3 bases, 7 bases remained unmatched. Germline CDR1 is SNHLY and CDR2 is FYNNEI. The CDR3 runs to 14 residues. The CDR3 loop reads CASTGGRGEETQYF. CDR3 DNA sequence: TGTGCCAGCACAGGGGGCCGGGGTGAAGAGACCCAGTACTTC.

The CDR3 DNA follows: TGTGCCAGCAGCTATGAGTTGGCACCTGAAGCTTTCTTT. Encoded protein: CASSYELAPEAFF. The rearrangement joins TRBV11-2 to TRBJ1-1; D remains ambiguous. Germline V gene data show CDR1 as SGHAT and CDR2 as FQNNGV. Trimming shortened V by 4 bases and J by 6 bases, and 12 bases separated the two germline ends. This CDR3 has 13 residues. Supplemented by reference TRBV11-2 and TRBJ1-1, the full variable domain reads EAGVAQSPRYKIIEKRQSVAFWCNPISGHATLYWYQQILGQGPKLLIQFQNNGVVDDSQLPKDRFSAERLKGVDSTLKIQPAKLEDSAVYLCASSYELAPEAFFGQGTRLTVV.

V is TRBV20-1 and J is TRBJ1-2; D is uncertain. CDR3 length: 14 residues. Germline values: CDR1 DFQATT, CDR2 SNEGSKA (reference sequence). V was pared by 0 bases and J by 2 bases, with 10 bases between. The CDR3 protein is CSARDAGKNYGYTF. The DNA for the CDR3 is TGCAGTGCTAGAGATGCGGGGAAGAACTATGGCTACACCTTC.

The table lists this clonotype with a few counts. The chain carries TRBV12-3 or TRBV12-4 and TRBJ2-1; the D gene is possibly TRBD2 (6 bases). The CDR3 loop spans 14 amino acids. Deletions cut 4 bases from V and 6 bases from J, with 13 bases between. CDR3 amino acids: CASSWDLRGNEQFF. The CDR3 nucleotides read TGTGCCAGCAGTTGGGACTTGAGGGGCAATGAGCAGTTCTTC.

The rearrangement joins TRBV5-1 to TRBJ1-1; TRBD1 agrees at 8 bases. The V and J ends lost 4 bases and 5 bases, in that order; junction bases with no gene match: 7. Germline V gene data show CDR1 as SGHRS and CDR2 as YFSETQ. The CDR3 runs to 14 residues. The CDR3 sequence: CASSTGTGGTEAFF. The CDR3 region has the DNA TGCGCCAGCAGCACGGGGACAGGTGGAACTGAAGCTTTCTTT.

In DNA, the CDR3 is TGTGCCAGCAGTTTCGGGGGGGGAAGCAATCAGCCCCAGCATTTT. Translating it yields CASSFGGGSNQPQHF. This chain joins TRBV6-5 and TRBJ1-5, with TRBD1 as a possible D gene (5 bases). The CDR3 is 15 residues long. V dropped 4 bases and J dropped 1 base, with 11 bases sitting between them. The V gene's germline CDR1 is MNHEY and CDR2 SVGAGI.

The chain couples TRBV7-9 to TRBJ1-1; D is perhaps TRBD1 (5 bases). The germline gives CDR1 SEHNR, CDR2 FQNEAQ (reference sequence). Trimming cost V 6 bases and J 4 bases, with 15 bases left between them. CDR3 length: 14 residues. The CDR3 loop reads CASRYQGESTEAFF. The CDR3 DNA follows: TGTGCCAGCAGGTATCAGGGAGAAAGCACTGAAGCTTTCTTT.

The chain has TRBV7-9 and TRBJ2-3, with D possibly being TRBD2 (6 bases). Trimming cost V 5 bases and J 4 bases, with 19 bases left between them. There are 16 residues in the CDR3. Germline V gene lookup returns CDR1 SEHNR and CDR2 FQNEAQ (reference sequence). DNA of the CDR3: TGTGCCAGCAGCCCAAAGGGACTCAGCCATCCAGATACGCAGTATTTT. It yields the protein CASSPKGLSHPDTQYF.

The rearrangement joins TRBV6-5 to TRBJ2-1; 7 nucleotides match TRBD2. The CDR3 runs 13 residues. CDR1 is MNHEY, CDR2 SVGAGI, per germline. J gave up 16 bases and V 2 bases, and 11 bases lay outside the gene matches. The CDR3 DNA sequence: TGTGCCAGCAGTTACACGGGAGGAATTGGCACATTCTTC. Amino acid sequence: CASSYTGGIGTFF.